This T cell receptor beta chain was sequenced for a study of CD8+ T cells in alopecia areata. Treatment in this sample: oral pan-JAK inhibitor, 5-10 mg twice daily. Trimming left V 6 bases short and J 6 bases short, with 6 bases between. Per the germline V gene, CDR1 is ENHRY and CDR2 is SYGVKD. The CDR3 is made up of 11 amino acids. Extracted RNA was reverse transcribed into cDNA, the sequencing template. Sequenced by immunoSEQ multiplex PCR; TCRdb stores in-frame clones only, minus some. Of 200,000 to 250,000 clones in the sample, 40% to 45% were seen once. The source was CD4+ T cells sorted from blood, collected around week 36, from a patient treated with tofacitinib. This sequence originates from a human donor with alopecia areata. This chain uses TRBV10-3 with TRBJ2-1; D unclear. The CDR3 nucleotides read TGTGCCATCAGGGACGGCAATGAGCAGTTCTTC. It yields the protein CAIRDGNEQFF.